This passage covers 32 T cell receptor beta chains from one sample sequenced in a study of cytomegalovirus exposure and HLA in healthy donors (dated by TCRdb to 2016 to 2017). The library was prepared using the immunoSEQ multiplex PCR assay. TCRdb mirrors the immuneACCESS table, restricted to in-frame sequences. Some clones are absent from its copies; in checked studies, under half trace to an unresolved V gene, and the reason for the others is unknown. A total of 150,000 to 200,000 clones appear in this sample, around nine tenths of them only once. The ten largest clones take up roughly 1.4% of the sample. The sample consisted of PBMCs. Receptors originate from a woman aged 25 to 39 in good health and CMV-seronegative.

This chain joins TRBV5-1 and TRBJ2-5, with TRBD1 matching over 9 bases. Losses at the gene ends were 3 bases for V and 0 bases for J; bases not matched to a gene: 9. This CDR3 has 17 amino acids. From germline, CDR1 is SGHRS and CDR2 YFSETQ. In DNA, the CDR3 is TGCGCCAGCAGCTCCGGGACAGGGATAACTCACCAAGAGACCCAGTACTTC. This codes for CASSSGTGITHQETQYF.

The gene calls are TRBV19 and TRBJ1-1; D is possibly TRBD1 (6 bases). The CDR3 loop spans 14 amino acids. Germline CDR1 and CDR2: LNHDA and SQIVND (reference sequence). V was trimmed by 6 bases and J by 1 base, leaving 12 bases between them. Here the CDR3 reads CASSRDTENTEAFF. The CDR3 DNA follows: TGTGCCAGTAGCCGGGACACTGAGAACACTGAAGCTTTCTTT.

V and J are TRBV2 and TRBJ2-7; D unresolved. V was pared by 4 bases and J by 5 bases, with 9 bases between. The CDR3 contains 12 residues. CDR1 and CDR2 from the germline V gene are SNHLY and FYNNEI. The CDR3 protein is CASSVSGHEQYF. For the CDR3, the DNA is TGTGCCAGCAGTGTATCCGGTCACGAGCAGTACTTC.

The rearrangement joins TRBV6-5 to TRBJ1-5; 8 bases fit TRBD1. Germline V gives CDR1 MNHEY, CDR2 SVGAGI. CDR3 length: 15 amino acids. The V segment lost 6 bases and the J segment 2 bases; nucleotides outside the gene matches: 6. CDR3 DNA sequence: TGTGCCAGCAGCAGGACAGGGATGGGCAATCAGCCCCAGCATTTT. This gives the protein CASSRTGMGNQPQHF.

This rearrangement joins TRBV18 to TRBJ1-2, with 8 bases that match TRBD1. The CDR3 has 15 residues. Looked up from germline, CDR1 is KGHSH and CDR2 is LQKENI. V lost 8 bases, J lost 0 bases, and 8 bases stayed unmatched. The CDR3 loop is CASTEGTGANYGYTF. CDR3 DNA: TGTGCCAGCACCGAGGGGACAGGAGCTAACTATGGCTACACCTTC.

The chain couples TRBV19 to TRBJ2-7; TRBD2 might be the D (6 bases). With 5 bases removed from V and 0 bases from J, the gap between germline ends came to 8 bases. This CDR3 is built from 13 residues. Germline-derived CDR1 and CDR2 are LNHDA and SQIVND (reference sequence). Here the CDR3 reads CASSWGDSYEQYF. The CDR3 nucleotides read TGTGCCAGTAGTTGGGGGGACTCCTACGAGCAGTACTTC.

The chain carries TRBV5-1 and TRBJ2-1; the D gene is possibly TRBD2 (6 bases). The V end was cut by 1 base, the J end by 1 base, with 18 bases between. The V gene's germline CDR1 is SGHRS and CDR2 YFSETQ. The CDR3 sequence is 18 residues long. The CDR3 region is CASSLLRGPVSSYNEQFF. The CDR3 bases are TGCGCCAGCAGCTTGTTGCGGGGCCCCGTTAGTTCCTACAATGAGCAGTTCTTC.

The chain recombines TRBV30 with TRBJ1-1, with D possibly matching TRBD1 (5 bases). The germline V gene encodes CDR1 GTSNPN and CDR2 SVGIG (reference sequence). Trimming removed 3 bases from V and 2 bases from J, with 13 bases in between. This CDR3 has 14 residues. The CDR3 bases are TGTGCCTGGAGATTTCAGGGCGGAAACACTGAAGCTTTCTTT. Its protein product is CAWRFQGGNTEAFF.

The chain is built from TRBV29-1 and TRBJ1-5, with D uncertain. The germline V gene encodes CDR1 SQVTM and CDR2 ANQGSEA. The CDR3 consists of 14 residues. V was pared by 4 bases and J by 0 bases, with 10 bases between. This CDR3 reads CSVVPGDSNQPQHF. Here the CDR3 DNA reads TGCAGCGTTGTACCGGGAGATAGCAATCAGCCCCAGCATTTT. Combining the CDR3 with reference TRBV29-1 and TRBJ1-5 gives the whole variable domain SAVISQKPSRDICQRGTSLTIQCQVDSQVTMMFWYRQQPGQSLTLIATANQGSEATYESGFVIDKFPISRPNLTFSTLTVSNMSPEDSSIYLCSVVPGDSNQPQHFGDGTRLSIL.

V and J are TRBV6-1 and TRBJ1-2; D is possibly TRBD1 (5 bases). The CDR3 totals 15 residues. Per germline, CDR1 MNHNS and CDR2 SASEGT. Trimming removed 2 bases from V and 6 bases from J, with 16 bases in between. The CDR3 region has the DNA TGTGCCAGCAGTGAACTGGCAGGGATTATGAATGGCTACACCTTC. This encodes CASSELAGIMNGYTF.

J is TRBJ2-2 and V is TRBV27; unclear D gene. Germline CDR1 MNHEY, CDR2 SMNVEV (reference sequence). The CDR3 extends over 15 amino acids. V lost 5 bases, J lost 5 bases, and 15 bases lay in between. The CDR3 DNA reads TGTGCCAGCAGTCAAGATACTCCAAGAACCGGGGAGCTGTTTTTT. Translation gives CASSQDTPRTGELFF.

In nucleotides, the CDR3 is TGTGCCAGCAGCTCATCACAGAACCACGAGCAGTACTTC. It translates to CASSSSQNHEQYF. The gene calls are TRBV7-9 and TRBJ2-7; D not resolved. V lost 4 bases to trimming and J lost 5 bases, with 12 bases between them. The CDR3 sequence is 13 residues long. Germline CDR1 SEHNR, CDR2 FQNEAQ (reference sequence).

This chain joins TRBV2 and TRBJ1-2; D unclear. The CDR3 spans 13 residues. V lost 4 bases to trimming and J lost 5 bases, with 11 bases between them. The germline V gene encodes CDR1 SNHLY and CDR2 FYNNEI. CDR3 sequence (DNA): TGTGCCAGCAGTGGGGGAGGGAATTATGGCTACACCTTC. Protein product: CASSGGGNYGYTF.

The genes are TRBV9 and TRBJ2-1; 7 nucleotides line up with TRBD1. From germline, CDR1 is SGDLS and CDR2 YYNGEE. With 1 base clipped from V and 4 bases from J, the junction kept 8 bases outside the gene matches. The CDR3 consists of 16 residues. For the CDR3, the DNA is TGTGCCAGCAGCGTACAGGGGGTATTTGGATACAATGAGCAGTTCTTC. Encoded protein: CASSVQGVFGYNEQFF.

This clone has just a few counts. The V call is TRBV27, the J call TRBJ1-6; 8 nucleotides match TRBD1. This CDR3 has 14 amino acids. Unmatched junction bases numbered 8, after V lost 6 bases and J lost 10 bases. Germline CDR1 and CDR2: MNHEY and SMNVEV (reference sequence). The CDR3 DNA sequence: TGTGCCAGCAGGGGACAGGTCAGGGAGTCACCCCTCCACTTT. Its translation is CASRGQVRESPLHF.

The chain uses TRBV28 and TRBJ1-2; D uncertain. Looked up from germline, CDR1 is MDHEN and CDR2 is SYDVKM. V was shortened by 5 bases and J by 4 bases, with 20 bases between the two germline ends. The CDR3 contains 16 residues. The CDR3 DNA reads as TGTGCCAGCAGTAGTCTCGACAAACTTTCAGGCTATGGCTACACCTTC. Residues: CASSSLDKLSGYGYTF.

J is TRBJ2-3 and V is TRBV7-9; D remains ambiguous. Germline values: CDR1 SEHNR, CDR2 FQNEAQ (reference sequence). With 3 bases removed from V and 2 bases from J, the gap between germline ends came to 15 bases. This CDR3 is 16 amino acids long. CDR3 region: CASSFLANPNTDTQYF. For the CDR3, the DNA is TGTGCCAGCAGCTTTCTGGCCAACCCAAACACAGATACGCAGTATTTT.

The chain couples TRBV6-6 to TRBJ2-1; the D is unclear. V was clipped by 2 bases and J by 8 bases, with 7 bases between them. CDR1 is MNHNY and CDR2 is SVGAGI in the germline V gene (reference sequence). CDR3 size: 12 residues. Here the CDR3 DNA reads TGTGCCAGCAGTTACGGCTCCCATGAGCAGTTCTTC. Protein: CASSYGSHEQFF.

This chain joins TRBV4-2 and TRBJ2-6; D not resolved. Trimming shortened V by 0 bases and J by 2 bases, and 11 bases separated the two germline ends. This CDR3 region has 17 residues. The germline CDR1 and CDR2 sequences are LGHNA and YNFKEQ. The CDR3 protein is CASSQELTEAGANVLTF. The CDR3 DNA sequence: TGTGCCAGCAGCCAAGAATTGACCGAGGCTGGGGCCAACGTCCTGACTTTC.

This clone was picked up one time. One end of the junction does not line up with germline, which may come from a read error. The chain recombines TRBV4-1 with TRBJ1-6, with D perhaps TRBD1 (6 bases). There are 16 residues in the CDR3. The germline V gene encodes CDR1 MGHRA and CDR2 YSYEKL. The CDR3 nucleotides read TGCGCCAGCAGCCAAGCACCGGGACAAACTAATGCACCCCTCCACTTT. Translation: CASSQAPGQTNAPLHF.

J is TRBJ2-7 and V is TRBV2; TRBD2 aligns across 10 bases. CDR3 length: 15 amino acids. Losses at the gene ends were 4 bases for V and 9 bases for J; bases not matched to a gene: 12. From germline, CDR1 is SNHLY and CDR2 FYNNEI. The CDR3 spells CASSGSGGSPLGQYF. The CDR3 nucleotides read TGTGCCAGCAGTGGTAGCGGGGGGTCCCCTCTGGGGCAGTACTTC.

This chain connects TRBV9 to TRBJ1-6; no definite D call. The germline V and J ends were trimmed by 4 bases and 10 bases, with 18 bases remaining between them. Germline-derived CDR1 and CDR2 are SGDLS and YYNGEE. The CDR3 contains 15 residues. The CDR3 protein is CASSPTGRAGSPLHF. The CDR3 DNA reads as TGTGCCAGCAGCCCCACCGGGCGGGCTGGGTCACCCCTCCACTTT.

This clone has only a few counts. V is TRBV5-5 and J is TRBJ1-1; 7 bases map to TRBD1. In germline, CDR1 is SGHKS, CDR2 YYEKEE (reference sequence). The CDR3 spans 15 residues. V dropped 0 bases and J dropped 5; count of bases not matched to a gene: 7. The CDR3 here is CASSLGPTGETEAFF. The CDR3 bases are TGTGCCAGCAGCTTGGGGCCAACAGGGGAAACTGAAGCTTTCTTT.

V and J are TRBV5-1 and TRBJ2-2; 11 positions match TRBD2. The junction had 4 bases not matched to a gene; V was cut back by 3 bases and J by 3 bases. CDR1 is SGHRS, CDR2 YFSETQ, per germline. The CDR3 covers 16 residues. The CDR3 spells CASSSGTSGYTGELFF. CDR3 coding DNA: TGCGCCAGCAGCTCGGGGACTAGCGGATACACCGGGGAGCTGTTTTTT.

The chain is built from TRBV5-1 and TRBJ2-1; 7 positions agree with TRBD2. Germline CDR1 reads SGHRS; CDR2 reads YFSETQ. CDR3 length: 15 amino acids. The junction had 10 bases not matched to a gene; V was cut back by 6 bases and J by 4 bases. Here the CDR3 reads CASNLDQAGYNEQFF. In DNA, the CDR3 is TGCGCCAGCAACCTGGACCAAGCGGGGTACAATGAGCAGTTCTTC.

The chain uses TRBV4-3 and TRBJ2-3; the match to TRBD2 covers 7 bases. CDR3 length: 14 residues. Trimming removed 3 bases from V and 3 bases from J; junction bases left unmatched: 3. Germline V CDR1 and CDR2: LGHNA, YSLEER. The CDR3: CASSQGRGTDTQYF. CDR3 bases: TGCGCCAGCAGCCAGGGGCGGGGGACAGATACGCAGTATTTT.

The chain joins TRBV7-9 to TRBJ1-1, with D hard to call. V dropped 3 bases and J dropped 7 bases, with 6 bases sitting between them. The germline gives CDR1 SEHNR, CDR2 FQNEAQ (reference sequence). This CDR3 is built from 11 residues. The CDR3 sequence: CASSFGREAFF. CDR3 DNA: TGTGCCAGCAGCTTTGGGCGTGAAGCTTTCTTT.

This rearrangement joins TRBV7-8 to TRBJ2-2, with 10 bases fitting TRBD1. V lost 3 bases, J lost 2 bases, and 6 bases stayed unmatched. The CDR3 runs 17 residues. Germline V gene data show CDR1 as SGHVS and CDR2 as FQNEAQ. CDR3 amino acids: CASSFTGQGVNTGELFF. The CDR3 DNA sequence: TGTGCCAGCAGCTTTACCGGACAGGGGGTCAACACCGGGGAGCTGTTTTTT.

This chain connects TRBV6-1 to TRBJ2-1; tentatively, D is TRBD1 (5 bases). Germline loops: CDR1 MNHNS, CDR2 SASEGT. The CDR3 spans 13 residues. V lost 7 bases and J 5 bases, leaving 12 bases between the germline ends. The CDR3: CASKMDNHNEQFF. CDR3 coding DNA: TGTGCCAGCAAAATGGACAACCACAATGAGCAGTTCTTC.

The chain uses TRBV19 and TRBJ1-5; no definite D call. V lost 7 bases and J 5 bases, leaving 9 bases between the germline ends. The germline CDR1 and CDR2 sequences are LNHDA and SQIVND (reference sequence). This CDR3 spans 12 amino acids. The CDR3, as DNA: TGTGCCAGTAAGCGGGAGGATCAGCCCCAGCATTTT. Residues: CASKREDQPQHF.

The chain carries TRBV4-2 and TRBJ1-5, with 7 bases lining up with TRBD1. Trimming cost V 5 bases and J 4 bases; bases outside gene matches: 8. CDR3 length: 15 amino acids. From germline, CDR1 is LGHNA and CDR2 YNFKEQ. CDR3 region: CASSEGQAENQPQHF. The CDR3 DNA reads as TGTGCCAGCAGCGAAGGACAGGCCGAAAATCAGCCCCAGCATTTT.

This clone is a singleton in its sample. The V call is TRBV30, the J call TRBJ1-6; the D is unclear. Germline assignment: CDR1 GTSNPN and CDR2 SVGIG (reference sequence). The CDR3 covers 15 residues. Trimming removed 2 bases at V and 10 bases at J, with 18 bases between. CDR3 bases: TGTGCCTGGAGTACAACAACCGGACTCCCATCACCCCTCCACTTT. This codes for CAWSTTTGLPSPLHF.